The 27 T cell receptor beta chains below come from one sample, sequenced in a study of blood T cell repertoires in COVID-19. This table comes from immunoSEQ multiplex PCR, and its TCRdb copy is limited to in-frame clones, with some not included. Here the sample spans under 250,000 clones, around 82% being singletons. What was sequenced was peripheral blood. All receptors derive from a woman younger than 45 who had recovered from COVID-19.

The chain has TRBV5-1 and TRBJ2-7; 11 positions match TRBD1. CDR1 is SGHRS, CDR2 YFSETQ, per germline. CDR3 size: 15 residues. Losses at the gene ends were 4 bases for V and 4 bases for J; bases not matched to a gene: 7. CDR3: CASSEGTGGEYEQYF. DNA of the CDR3: TGCGCCAGCAGCGAAGGGACAGGGGGTGAATACGAGCAGTACTTC.

This chain connects TRBV5-1 to TRBJ2-7; TRBD2 matches at 11 bases. V shed 3 bases and J 3 bases; nucleotides not matched to a gene: 14. CDR1 SGHRS and CDR2 YFSETQ come from the germline V gene. The CDR3 has 18 amino acids. In DNA, the CDR3 is TGCGCCAGCAGCTCGCGTCCCGGGACTAGCGGAGTCCTCTACGAGCAGTACTTC. It yields the protein CASSSRPGTSGVLYEQYF.

The chain combines TRBV7-9 with TRBJ2-1; 13 nucleotides align to TRBD2. After removal of 2 bases from V and 9 bases from J, the junction contained 4 bases not matched to a gene. Germline loops: CDR1 SEHNR, CDR2 FQNEAQ (reference sequence). The CDR3 is 15 amino acids. Written as DNA, the CDR3 is TGTGCCAGCAGCTTAACTAGCGGGAGGGGCGCTGAGCAGTTCTTC. This codes for CASSLTSGRGAEQFF. The full variable domain, its missing parts supplied by reference TRBV7-9 and TRBJ2-1, is DTGVSQNPRHKITKRGQNVTFRCDPISEHNRLYWYRQTLGQGPEFLTYFQNEAQLEKSRLLSDRFSAERPKGSFSTLEIQRTEQGDSAMYLCASSLTSGRGAEQFFGPGTRLTVL.

The chain employs TRBV30 and TRBJ1-1; D not certain. The length of the CDR3 is 13 residues. Per the germline V gene, CDR1 is GTSNPN and CDR2 is SVGIG (reference sequence). V was shortened by 5 bases and J by 5 bases, with 15 bases between the two germline ends. The CDR3 is CAWGRGSLTEAFF. Written as DNA, the CDR3 is TGTGCCTGGGGTCGAGGTAGCTTAACTGAAGCTTTCTTT.

This clone was counted only a few times. The gene calls are TRBV14 and TRBJ2-7; D is perhaps TRBD2 (5 bases). The V gene lost 4 bases and the J gene lost 3 bases, with 10 bases spanning the gap. This CDR3 contains 13 residues. Germline V gives CDR1 SGHDN, CDR2 FVKESK. The CDR3 coding sequence is TGTGCCAGCAGCCCGGACGGGGACTACGAGCAGTACTTC. Its protein product is CASSPDGDYEQYF.

The genes are TRBV7-3 and TRBJ2-7; 11 nucleotides match TRBD2. Germline assignment: CDR1 SGHTA and CDR2 FQGTGA. With V trimmed by 5 bases and J by 6 bases, 15 bases remained unmatched. This CDR3 is 17 amino acids long. The CDR3: CASSPGGLAGGAAEQYF. The CDR3 nucleotides are TGTGCCAGCAGCCCCGGTGGTCTAGCGGGAGGAGCTGCCGAGCAGTACTTC.

In this sample, this clone turned up a few times. The rearrangement links TRBV28 to TRBJ2-3, with D possibly matching TRBD1 (6 bases). Per the germline V gene, CDR1 is MDHEN and CDR2 is SYDVKM. The CDR3 spans 15 residues. The germline V and J ends were trimmed by 8 bases and 3 bases, with 18 bases remaining between them. CDR3 sequence reads: CASLGRGGWTDTQYF. The CDR3 nucleotides read TGTGCCAGCTTAGGTCGAGGGGGTTGGACAGATACGCAGTATTTT.

The table lists this clone with a count of one. The chain combines TRBV27 with TRBJ2-5, with TRBD2 identical over 12 bases. This CDR3 contains 14 residues. Germline V gene data show CDR1 as MNHEY and CDR2 as SMNVEV (reference sequence). With 7 bases clipped from V and 3 bases from J, the junction kept 3 bases outside the gene matches. Here the CDR3 DNA reads TGTGCCAGCACGGCTAGCGGGAGGGAAGAGACCCAGTACTTC. It yields the protein CASTASGREETQYF.

V is TRBV11-2 and J is TRBJ2-7; no firm D call. V was shortened by 3 bases and J by 0 bases, with 15 bases between the two germline ends. The germline V gene has CDR1 SGHAT and CDR2 FQNNGV. The CDR3 has 16 amino acids. CDR3 coding DNA: TGTGCCAGCAGCTTGGTTGACTCCCTAGGCTCCTACGAGCAGTACTTC. This gives the protein CASSLVDSLGSYEQYF.

J is TRBJ2-1 and V is TRBV7-9; the match to TRBD1 covers 11 bases. J gave up 3 bases and V 5 bases, and 3 bases lay outside the gene matches. This CDR3 has 15 amino acids. The germline CDR1 and CDR2 sequences are SEHNR and FQNEAQ (reference sequence). The CDR3 DNA reads as TGTGCCAGCAGCCATGGGACAGGGGGCTACAATGAGCAGTTCTTC. Residues: CASSHGTGGYNEQFF.

The genes are TRBV28 and TRBJ1-5, with D unclear. Deletions cut 11 bases from V and 4 bases from J, with 12 bases between. The CDR3 is 12 residues long. Germline loops: CDR1 MDHEN, CDR2 SYDVKM. Here the CDR3 reads CAGHNPNQPQHF. In nucleotides, the CDR3 is TGTGCCGGCCACAACCCTAATCAGCCCCAGCATTTT.

This rearrangement joins TRBV5-6 to TRBJ2-3, with 11 bases identical to TRBD2. V shed 4 bases, J shed 6 bases, and the junction held 13 bases outside the gene matches. Germline V gene data show CDR1 as SGHDT and CDR2 as YYEEEE. This CDR3 region has 17 residues. The CDR3 sequence: CASSDSGRDPRPDTQYF. Here the CDR3 DNA reads TGTGCCAGCAGCGATAGCGGGAGGGATCCCCGTCCCGATACGCAGTATTTT.

The chain couples TRBV2 to TRBJ1-5; D not certain. Trimming took off 4 bases at V and 2 bases at J, with 6 bases between the two ends. This CDR3 has 13 residues. Germline CDR1 reads SNHLY; CDR2 reads FYNNEI. CDR3 region: CASSGTGNQPQHF. The CDR3 nucleotides are TGTGCCAGCAGTGGCACAGGCAATCAGCCCCAGCATTTT.

This chain uses TRBV28 with TRBJ1-4; TRBD1 agrees at 9 bases. Trimming at V came to 3 bases and at J to 4 bases, leaving 3 bases not matched to a gene. Germline V gene sequence: CDR1 MDHEN, CDR2 SYDVKM. This CDR3 contains 15 residues. CDR3 in amino acids: CASSFWDRVNEKLFF. The CDR3 DNA is TGTGCCAGCAGTTTCTGGGACAGGGTTAATGAAAAACTGTTTTTT.

V and J are TRBV7-9 and TRBJ1-5; a possible D gene is TRBD1 (6 bases). CDR3 size: 14 residues. V shed 5 bases and J shed 6 bases, with 14 bases lying between them. The germline V gene has CDR1 SEHNR and CDR2 FQNEAQ (reference sequence). The CDR3 DNA sequence: TGTGCCAGCAGCCAAAAGGACAGCGGTCAGCCCCAGCATTTT. Residues: CASSQKDSGQPQHF. Filled out from reference TRBV7-9 and TRBJ1-5, the complete variable domain reads DTGVSQNPRHKITKRGQNVTFRCDPISEHNRLYWYRQTLGQGPEFLTYFQNEAQLEKSRLLSDRFSAERPKGSFSTLEIQRTEQGDSAMYLCASSQKDSGQPQHFGDGTRLSIL.

The chain carries TRBV27 and TRBJ2-4; 11 bases match TRBD2. With 5 bases clipped from V and 1 base from J, the junction kept 4 bases outside the gene matches. The CDR3 consists of 16 residues. Germline V gene lookup returns CDR1 MNHEY and CDR2 SMNVEV (reference sequence). The CDR3: CASSPASGRAKNIQYF. Here the CDR3 DNA reads TGTGCCAGCAGTCCAGCTAGCGGGAGGGCCAAAAACATTCAGTACTTC.

The chain carries TRBV30 and TRBJ2-7; 11 bases line up with TRBD1. Germline CDR1 reads GTSNPN; CDR2 reads SVGIG (reference sequence). After removal of 3 bases from V and 5 bases from J, the junction contained 6 bases not matched to a gene. This CDR3 is 14 amino acids long. The CDR3 nucleotides read TGTGCCTGGAGCCGGACAGGGGGCTTTAACGAGCAGTACTTC. Translated, it gives CAWSRTGGFNEQYF.

V is TRBV6-6 and J is TRBJ1-3, with no clear D. The CDR3 loop spans 14 amino acids. Germline V gives CDR1 MNHNY, CDR2 SVGAGI (reference sequence). V dropped 0 bases and J dropped 0 bases, with 3 bases sitting between them. CDR3: CASSYSSSGNTIYF. CDR3 in DNA: TGTGCCAGCAGTTACTCGAGCTCTGGAAACACCATATATTTT.

This chain uses TRBV9 with TRBJ1-1, with D perhaps matching TRBD1 (6 bases). From germline, CDR1 is SGDLS and CDR2 YYNGEE. V was pared by 0 bases and J by 12 bases, with 15 bases between. This CDR3 has 13 amino acids. CDR3 region: CASSVDLTGLPFF. CDR3 in DNA: TGTGCCAGCAGCGTAGACCTTACAGGGTTACCTTTCTTT.

The chain has TRBV4-1 and TRBJ2-1; the D is unclear. The V end lost 3 bases, the J end lost 9 bases, and 9 bases lay between the germline ends. The CDR3 runs to 12 residues. Germline V gives CDR1 MGHRA, CDR2 YSYEKL. The CDR3 sequence: CASSQSRVEQFF. For the CDR3, the DNA is TGCGCCAGCAGCCAGTCCCGGGTTGAGCAGTTCTTC.

This chain links TRBV6-4 with TRBJ2-7; 9 positions match TRBD1. CDR3 length equals 16 residues. V shed 6 bases and J 5 bases; nucleotides not matched to a gene: 14. Germline CDR1 is MRHNA and CDR2 is SNTAGT. For the CDR3, the DNA is TGTGCCAGCAGGGGGTCTAGAGGACAGGGGATGCACGAGCAGTACTTC. Its protein product is CASRGSRGQGMHEQYF.

This chain joins TRBV6-2 or TRBV6-3 and TRBJ2-5; 8 nucleotides agree with TRBD1. Germline V gene lookup returns CDR1 MNHEY and CDR2 SVGEGT. The junction had 9 bases not matched to a gene; V was cut back by 6 bases and J by 6 bases. The CDR3 consists of 14 residues. This chain's CDR3 is CASSESGGLKTQYF. In DNA, the CDR3 is TGTGCCAGCAGCGAATCAGGGGGCTTGAAGACCCAGTACTTC.

The V gene is TRBV2, the J gene TRBJ2-6, with 8 bases aligning to TRBD1. With 8 bases clipped from V and 0 bases from J, the junction kept 9 bases outside the gene matches. The CDR3 consists of 17 residues. The germline V gene has CDR1 SNHLY and CDR2 FYNNEI. CDR3 sequence reads: CASHPGQGRSGANVLTF. The CDR3 nucleotides read TGTGCCAGCCACCCCGGACAGGGACGCTCTGGGGCCAACGTCCTGACTTTC.

This sequence joins TRBV30 and TRBJ2-4, with a possible D match to TRBD2 (6 bases). Germline V gene lookup returns CDR1 GTSNPN and CDR2 SVGIG (reference sequence). The CDR3 totals 15 residues. Trimming pared 4 bases from V and 0 bases from J, leaving 13 bases between. CDR3 sequence: CAWKEAGLAKNIQYF. The CDR3 DNA reads TGTGCCTGGAAGGAGGCGGGACTAGCCAAAAACATTCAGTACTTC.

This clone came up a few times. The chain links TRBV29-1 to TRBJ1-1, with a possible D match to TRBD1 (5 bases). The CDR3 loop spans 11 amino acids. Germline assignment: CDR1 SQVTM and CDR2 ANQGSEA. Trimming removed 6 bases at V and 7 bases at J, with 12 bases between. The CDR3 DNA follows: TGCAGCGTGGCGGGACTTCGTGAAGCTTTCTTT. Encoded protein: CSVAGLREAFF.

The chain is built from TRBV7-1 and TRBJ2-1; D is perhaps TRBD2 (10 bases). TRBV7-1 qualifies as an ORF whose function is uncertain. V was clipped by 3 bases and J by 6 bases, with 42 bases between them. The CDR3 length is 24 residues. The CDR3 is CASSSREGQGIGLAGEGMGNEQFF. DNA of the CDR3: TGTGCCAGCAGCTCGCGAGAGGGACAGGGCATAGGGCTAGCGGGAGAGGGTATGGGCAATGAGCAGTTCTTC.

The chain recombines TRBV10-3 with TRBJ2-1; TRBD2 aligns across 13 bases. Germline lookup yields CDR1 ENHRY and CDR2 SYGVKD. Germline trimming cut 6 bases from V and 1 base from J; bases unmatched to any gene: 9. The CDR3 sequence is 18 residues long. CDR3 sequence (DNA): TGTGCCATCAGAAAAGGACTAGCGGGAGATGGGTCCTACAATGAGCAGTTCTTC. This codes for CAIRKGLAGDGSYNEQFF.